Below, 29 T cell receptor beta chains from the same sample are listed, as sequenced in a study of T-cell memory formation after mild COVID-19. From the 5' RACE reads, TCRdb called clonotypes with MiXCR, one entry per CDR3 protein. The sample includes 300,000 to 400,000 distinct CDR3 sequences, 15% to 20% of them seen just once. Sample: PBMCs or a T cell subset sorted from them (not recorded which). All receptors come from a man between 18 and 35 years old who had mild COVID-19 (a few samples of this study predate the infection). Cell type and time point are not known.

The chain carries TRBV29-1 and TRBJ2-5; D tentatively fits TRBD1 or TRBD2 (6 bases each). CDR1 SQVTM and CDR2 ANQGSEA come from the germline V gene. The CDR3 is 13 amino acids. Trimming shortened V by 6 bases and J by 8 bases, and 19 bases separated the two germline ends. CDR3 protein: CSVAPGARGTQYF. The CDR3 bases are TGCAGCGTGGCCCCGGGGGCGCGAGGAACCCAGTACTTC.

This clonotype appeared many times. This chain links TRBV20-1 with TRBJ2-1, with D unresolved. This CDR3 is built from 10 residues. Trimming left V 4 bases short and J 6 bases short, with 4 bases between. Germline V lookup: CDR1 DFQATT, CDR2 SNEGSKA (reference sequence). The CDR3 DNA reads TGCAGTGCTAAGGGCAATGAGCAGTTCTTC. Protein: CSAKGNEQFF.

The J gene is TRBJ2-1, the V gene TRBV27, with TRBD2 identical over 14 bases. J lost 8 bases, V lost 8 bases, and 5 bases had no gene match. The length of the CDR3 is 14 residues. CDR1 is MNHEY and CDR2 is SMNVEV in the germline V gene (reference sequence). The CDR3 sequence is CASRLAGGSYEQFF. CDR3 DNA: TGTGCCAGCCGACTAGCGGGGGGGTCCTATGAGCAGTTCTTC.

V usage is TRBV9 and J usage is TRBJ2-2; D possibly uses TRBD1 or TRBD2 (6 bases each). V dropped 4 bases and J dropped 5 bases, with 15 bases sitting between them. The CDR3 is made up of 15 amino acids. Germline-derived CDR1 and CDR2 are SGDLS and YYNGEE. The CDR3 DNA sequence: TGTGCCAGCAGCCGCGGGACACACGTTACCGGGGAGCTGTTTTTT. Translated: CASSRGTHVTGELFF. Full variable domain (rest looked up from reference TRBV9 and TRBJ2-2): DSGVTQTPKHLITATGQRVTLRCSPRSGDLSVYWYQQSLDQGLQFLIQYYNGEERAKGNILERFSAQQFPDLHSELNLSSLELGDSALYFCASSRGTHVTGELFFGEGSRLTVL.

This clonotype came up a few times. This chain connects TRBV29-1 to TRBJ2-3, with D possibly called TRBD1 or TRBD2 (5 bases each). Germline CDR1 SQVTM, CDR2 ANQGSEA. The ends were cut back, 6 bases at V and 2 bases at J, with 12 bases in the middle. This CDR3 has 13 amino acids. The CDR3 protein is CSVHGTVTDTQYF. CDR3 sequence (DNA): TGCAGCGTCCACGGGACGGTCACAGATACGCAGTATTTT.

This sequence joins TRBV6-6 and TRBJ1-6, with 7 bases identical to TRBD1. V was pared by 6 bases and J by 10 bases, with 0 bases of the junction left unmatched. The CDR3 sequence is 11 residues long. The germline V gene encodes CDR1 MNHNY and CDR2 SVGAGI (reference sequence). CDR3 coding DNA: TGTGCCAGCAGGGGACAGTCACCCCTCCACTTT. Translated, it gives CASRGQSPLHF.

The rearrangement joins TRBV5-1 to TRBJ1-2; D gene uncertain. The CDR3 extends over 14 amino acids. The V gene's germline CDR1 is SGHRS and CDR2 YFSETQ. Trimming left V 0 bases short and J 4 bases short, with 10 bases between. The CDR3 sequence is CASSLAGRLYGYTF. CDR3 nucleotides: TGCGCCAGCAGCTTGGCCGGTCGGCTCTATGGCTACACCTTC. Together with reference TRBV5-1 and TRBJ1-2, the CDR3 gives the full variable domain: KAGVTQTPRYLIKTRGQQVTLSCSPISGHRSVSWYQQTPGQGLQFLFEYFSETQRNKGNFPGRFSGRQFSNSRSEMNVSTLELGDSALYLCASSLAGRLYGYTFGSGTRLTVV.

The rearrangement uses TRBV5-5 and TRBJ1-6, with D tentatively TRBD1 (5 bases). CDR1 is SGHKS and CDR2 is YYEKEE in the germline V gene (reference sequence). The V end was cut by 2 bases, the J end by 6 bases, with 12 bases between. The CDR3 is made up of 15 amino acids. In DNA form, the CDR3 reads TGTGCCAGCAGCTTTACACCGGGGCCTAATTCACCCCTCCACTTT. This translates into CASSFTPGPNSPLHF.

Remarks on this clonotype: Being one base from a much bigger clone, this may be a read error. This chain connects TRBV4-1 to TRBJ2-2, with a possible D match to TRBD2 (5 bases). Germline assignment: CDR1 MGHRA and CDR2 YSYEKL. Trimming cost V 0 bases and J 5 bases, with 10 bases left between them. The CDR3 runs to 15 residues. CDR3 residues: CASSQDWSGTGELFF. The CDR3 region has the DNA TGCGCCAGCAGCCAAGATTGGTCGGGGACCGGGGAGCTGTTTTTT.

In this sample, this clonotype turned up a few times. The chain uses TRBV5-1 and TRBJ1-1; 10 bases agree with TRBD1. Per the germline V gene, CDR1 is SGHRS and CDR2 is YFSETQ. CDR3 length equals 15 residues. Trimming removed 4 bases from V and 2 bases from J; junction bases left unmatched: 5. The CDR3 here is CASSGTGVTNTEAFF. DNA of the CDR3: TGCGCCAGCAGCGGGACAGGGGTTACTAACACTGAAGCTTTCTTT.

The chain links TRBV2 to TRBJ1-5; 8 nucleotides align to TRBD1. CDR3 length equals 14 residues. V gave up 8 bases and J gave up 2 bases; unmatched junction bases: 5. CDR1 is SNHLY and CDR2 is FYNNEI in the germline V gene. The CDR3 here is CASAGGQGNQPQHF. CDR3 nucleotide sequence: TGTGCCAGCGCGGGGGGACAGGGCAATCAGCCCCAGCATTTT.

In regard to this clonotype: A read error may explain this, as a much larger clone is one base away. This rearrangement joins TRBV5-1 to TRBJ2-7; 8 bases align to TRBD2. Germline-derived CDR1 and CDR2 are SGHRS and YFSETQ. This CDR3 is 15 amino acids long. Losses at the gene ends were 5 bases for V and 6 bases for J; bases not matched to a gene: 13. The CDR3 spells CASRPRWGLGPEQYF. CDR3 nucleotide sequence: TGCGCCAGCAGACCCAGGTGGGGACTAGGGCCCGAGCAGTACTTC.

The J gene is TRBJ2-7, the V gene TRBV6-5; D remains ambiguous. The V and J ends lost 0 bases and 4 bases respectively, with 7 bases between them. The CDR3 consists of 13 residues. The germline CDR1 and CDR2 sequences are MNHEY and SVGAGI. The CDR3 coding sequence is TGTGCCAGCAGTTACTCGATGGGTTACGAGCAGTACTTC. Translating gives CASSYSMGYEQYF.

This clonotype was recorded a few times. The chain is built from TRBV5-4 and TRBJ1-2, with TRBD1 matching 10 bases. This CDR3 is 16 amino acids long. The germline gives CDR1 SGHNT, CDR2 YYREEE (reference sequence). The trim removed 0 bases at V and 6 bases at J, leaving 8 bases unmatched. The CDR3 spells CASSLAGTGDLHGYTF. CDR3 sequence (DNA): TGTGCCAGCAGCTTGGCCGGGACAGGGGATTTGCATGGCTACACCTTC. The whole variable domain, filled in from reference TRBV5-4 and TRBJ1-2, reads ETGVTQSPTHLIKTRGQQVTLRCSSQSGHNTVSWYQQALGQGPQFIFQYYREEENGRGNFPPRFSGLQFPNYSSELNVNALELDDSALYLCASSLAGTGDLHGYTFGSGTRLTVV.

This clonotype came up a few times. The genes are TRBV27 and TRBJ2-2; TRBD2 is a possible D gene (5 bases). CDR1 and CDR2 (germline): MNHEY, SMNVEV (reference sequence). The length of the CDR3 is 14 residues. With 3 bases removed from V and 3 bases from J, the gap between germline ends came to 8 bases. The CDR3 sequence is CASSFRGYTGELFF. The CDR3 bases are TGTGCCAGCAGTTTTCGCGGGTACACCGGGGAGCTGTTTTTT.

This chain uses TRBV7-2 with TRBJ2-5, with D perhaps matching TRBD2 (6 bases). V lost 1 base and J lost 5, with 17 bases in between. CDR1 is SGHTA, CDR2 FQGNSA, per germline. This CDR3 contains 16 residues. In DNA, the CDR3 is TGTGCCAGCAGCTTAGGACAGACTAGTTTGGGCGAGACCCAGTACTTC. This encodes CASSLGQTSLGETQYF.

This clonotype was observed a handful of times. V and J are TRBV15 and TRBJ1-1, with no clear D. Germline assignment: CDR1 LNHNV and CDR2 YYDKDF (reference sequence). This CDR3 region has 12 residues. Between the trimmed V and J ends, which lost 1 base and 7 bases, there was a span of 7 bases. The CDR3: CATSRGGSEAFF. The CDR3 region has the DNA TGTGCCACCAGCAGAGGTGGTAGTGAAGCTTTCTTT.

This clonotype was observed at least ten times. The chain is built from TRBV7-2 and TRBJ1-5, with 9 bases matching TRBD1. Trimming took 8 bases from V and 4 from J; bases not matched to a gene: 9. The CDR3 runs 15 residues. Germline CDR1 SGHTA, CDR2 FQGNSA. CDR3 coding DNA: TGTGCCAGCTCCCCTTGGGACAGGGTAAATCAGCCCCAGCATTTT. Amino acids: CASSPWDRVNQPQHF.

This clonotype was recorded a few times. The chain uses TRBV3-1 and TRBJ2-3; D may be TRBD1 or TRBD2 (5 bases each). Per the germline V gene, CDR1 is LGHDT and CDR2 is YNNKEL (reference sequence). This CDR3 is built from 15 residues. Trimming left V 1 base short and J 4 bases short, with 12 bases between. The CDR3 is CASSQVWGGPDTQYF. The CDR3, as DNA: TGTGCCAGCAGCCAAGTCTGGGGCGGGCCAGATACGCAGTATTTT.

The rearrangement uses TRBV18 and TRBJ1-1; 7 nucleotides align to TRBD1. This CDR3 has 16 amino acids. The V segment lost 0 bases and the J segment 5 bases; nucleotides outside the gene matches: 9. Germline assignment: CDR1 KGHSH and CDR2 LQKENI. This chain's CDR3 is CASSPPNYEGATEAFF. Here the CDR3 DNA reads TGTGCCAGCTCACCACCGAATTATGAGGGGGCGACTGAAGCTTTCTTT. Full variable domain (outside the CDR3, taken from reference TRBV18 and TRBJ1-1): NAGVMQNPRHLVRRRGQEARLRCSPMKGHSHVYWYRQLPEEGLKFMVYLQKENIIDESGMPKERFSAEFPKEGPSILRIQQVVRGDSAAYFCASSPPNYEGATEAFFGQGTRLTVV.

Ten or more counts support this clonotype. The chain recombines TRBV25-1 with TRBJ2-3, with 9 bases identical to TRBD2. The V gene's germline CDR1 is MGHDK and CDR2 SYGVNS. After removal of 6 bases from V and 1 base from J, the junction contained 2 bases not matched to a gene. This CDR3 spans 14 amino acids. The CDR3 DNA reads TGTGCCAGCAGGATAGCGGGGGGCACAGATACGCAGTATTTT. The encoded protein is CASRIAGGTDTQYF.

This clonotype was detected a few times. The V and J genes are TRBV5-6 and TRBJ2-5; TRBD2 is a possible D gene (6 bases). V lost 4 bases to trimming and J lost 5 bases, with 15 bases between them. This CDR3 comprises 14 residues. The germline V gene has CDR1 SGHDT and CDR2 YYEEEE. CDR3 nucleotides: TGTGCCAGCAGCGGACCCAGTGGGGGGGAGACCCAGTACTTC. Its protein is CASSGPSGGETQYF.

This chain links TRBV24-1 with TRBJ2-7; D gene uncertain. Trimming cost V 4 bases and J 7 bases, with 13 bases left between them. The length of the CDR3 is 13 residues. Germline values: CDR1 KGHDR, CDR2 SFDVKD. The CDR3 sequence: CATSDASRWEQYV. CDR3 nucleotide sequence: TGTGCCACCAGTGACGCATCTCGGTGGGAGCAGTACGTC.

This sequence joins TRBV28 and TRBJ1-5; weak D call: TRBD1 (6 bases). The germline V and J ends were trimmed by 5 bases and 3 bases, with 20 bases remaining between them. This CDR3 region has 17 residues. Germline values: CDR1 MDHEN, CDR2 SYDVKM. The CDR3 sequence: CASSLSQRGTINQPQHF. The CDR3, as DNA: TGTGCCAGCAGTCTTTCACAGAGGGGGACCATCAATCAGCCCCAGCATTTT. Combining the CDR3 with reference TRBV28 and TRBJ1-5 gives the whole variable domain DVKVTQSSRYLVKRTGEKVFLECVQDMDHENMFWYRQDPGLGLRLIYFSYDVKMKEKGDIPEGYSVSREKKERFSLILESASTNQTSMYLCASSLSQRGTINQPQHFGDGTRLSIL.

The genes are TRBV12-5 and TRBJ2-2, with D unclear. The CDR3 is made up of 14 amino acids. V gave up 3 bases and J gave up 5 bases, with 10 bases separating them. The germline CDR1 and CDR2 sequences are LGHNT and FRNRAP. CDR3 amino acids: CASGFLGRTGELFF. CDR3 nucleotide sequence: TGTGCTAGTGGTTTCCTTGGGCGGACCGGGGAGCTGTTTTTT.

This clonotype was seen only a few times. V usage is TRBV9 and J usage is TRBJ1-1; 8 bases fit TRBD1. V shed 4 bases, J shed 5 bases, and the junction held 13 bases outside the gene matches. The CDR3 extends over 16 amino acids. Germline V gives CDR1 SGDLS, CDR2 YYNGEE. The CDR3: CASSRLTGASGTEAFF. In DNA form, the CDR3 reads TGTGCCAGCAGCAGGCTGACAGGGGCATCGGGGACTGAAGCTTTCTTT.

This clonotype was counted a few times. This chain joins TRBV3-1 and TRBJ2-7; D uncertain. The germline V and J ends were trimmed by 0 bases and 0 bases, with 3 bases remaining between them. Looked up from germline, CDR1 is LGHDT and CDR2 is YNNKEL (reference sequence). CDR3 length equals 13 residues. The CDR3 sequence is CASSQDPSYEQYF. The CDR3 bases are TGTGCCAGCAGCCAAGATCCCTCCTACGAGCAGTACTTC.

This clonotype was counted a few times. The genes are TRBV7-9 and TRBJ2-7; 7 positions agree with TRBD2. Looked up from germline, CDR1 is SEHNR and CDR2 is FQNEAQ (reference sequence). This CDR3 spans 13 amino acids. J lost 7 bases, V lost 6 bases, and 9 bases had no gene match. The CDR3: CASSLNQGGEQYV. Here the CDR3 DNA reads TGTGCCAGCAGTCTAAACCAGGGAGGGGAGCAGTACGTC.

CDR3 region: CASSLPGSDTQYF. The CDR3 DNA reads TGTGCCAGCAGCTTACCGGGATCAGATACGCAGTATTTT. The rearrangement joins TRBV11-1 to TRBJ2-3, with a possible D match to TRBD2 (5 bases). Germline V lookup: CDR1 SGHAT, CDR2 FQDESV (reference sequence). Trimming took off 2 bases at V and 4 bases at J, with 7 bases between the two ends. CDR3 size: 13 residues.